The entry below gives a single T cell receptor (beta chain) sequence along with its context. Its target is unknown. Random hexamers served to reverse transcribe roughly 0.5 to 1 ug RNA. Across 54 Vbeta and 13 Jbeta, TCR beta CDR3 was amplified with immunoSEQ multiplex PCR. Via MiXCR, TCRdb re-called the immunoSEQ multiplex PCR reads, giving one row per CDR3 protein. The table has around 170,000 distinct CDR3 sequences, 90% to 95% seen once. V shed 2 bases and J 8 bases; nucleotides not matched to a gene: 11. CDR1 is DFQATT and CDR2 is SNEGSKA in the germline V gene (reference sequence). The CDR3 length is 15 residues. The data were taken from a study of CD8 T cells in Susac syndrome. Study at large: When blood was drawn, the patients with Susac syndrome were therapy-naive, on corticosteroids, or on intravenous immunoglobulin alone.

Overall study findings and caveats: Clonal expansion did not appear in Susac syndrome CD4+ T cell repertoires.

The chain carries TRBV20-1 and TRBJ2-5, with TRBD2 identical over 10 bases. The sequenced sample was CD4+ T cells from PBMCs. The sequence derives from a human donor with Susac syndrome. The chain's CDR3 is CSARSPGTSVETQYF. CDR3 sequence (DNA): TGCAGTGCTAGATCTCCGGGGACTAGCGTAGAAACCCAGTACTTC.